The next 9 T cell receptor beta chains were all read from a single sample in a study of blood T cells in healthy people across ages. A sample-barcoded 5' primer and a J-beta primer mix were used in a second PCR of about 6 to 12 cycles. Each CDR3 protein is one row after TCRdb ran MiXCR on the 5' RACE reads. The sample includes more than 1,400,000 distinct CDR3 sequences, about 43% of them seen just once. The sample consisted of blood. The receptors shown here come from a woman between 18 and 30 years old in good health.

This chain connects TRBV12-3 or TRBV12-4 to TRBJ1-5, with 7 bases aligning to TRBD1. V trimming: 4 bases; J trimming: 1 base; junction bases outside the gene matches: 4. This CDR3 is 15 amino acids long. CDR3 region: CASSSQGKSNQPQHF. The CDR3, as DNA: TGTGCCAGCAGTTCACAGGGGAAGAGCAATCAGCCCCAGCATTTT.

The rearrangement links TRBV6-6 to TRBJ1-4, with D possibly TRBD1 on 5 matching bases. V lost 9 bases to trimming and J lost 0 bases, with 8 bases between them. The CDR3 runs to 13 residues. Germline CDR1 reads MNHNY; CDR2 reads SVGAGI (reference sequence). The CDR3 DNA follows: TGTGCCAGTAAACAGGCAACTAATGAAAAACTGTTTTTT. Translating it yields CASKQATNEKLFF.

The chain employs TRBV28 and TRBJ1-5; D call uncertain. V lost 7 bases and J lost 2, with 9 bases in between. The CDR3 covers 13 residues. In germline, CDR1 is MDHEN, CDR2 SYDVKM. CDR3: CASIHQGNQPQHF. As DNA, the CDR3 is TGTGCCAGCATCCATCAGGGCAATCAGCCCCAGCATTTT.

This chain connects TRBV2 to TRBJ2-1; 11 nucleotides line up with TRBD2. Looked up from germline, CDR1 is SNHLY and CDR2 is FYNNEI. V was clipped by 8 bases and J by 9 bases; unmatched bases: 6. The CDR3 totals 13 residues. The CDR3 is CASRSLAGGEQFF. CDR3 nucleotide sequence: TGTGCCAGCCGTAGCCTAGCGGGAGGTGAGCAGTTCTTC. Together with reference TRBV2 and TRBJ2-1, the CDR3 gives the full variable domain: EPEVTQTPSHQVTQMGQEVILRCVPISNHLYFYWYRQILGQKVEFLVSFYNNEISEKSEIFDDQFSVERPDGSNFTLKIRSTKLEDSAMYFCASRSLAGGEQFFGPGTRLTVL.

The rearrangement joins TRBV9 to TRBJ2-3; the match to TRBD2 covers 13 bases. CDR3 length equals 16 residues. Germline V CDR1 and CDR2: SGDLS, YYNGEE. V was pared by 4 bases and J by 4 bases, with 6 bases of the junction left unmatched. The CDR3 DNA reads TGTGCCAGCAGCCCCGTGGGGACTAGCGGGGCAGATACGCAGTATTTT. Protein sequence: CASSPVGTSGADTQYF. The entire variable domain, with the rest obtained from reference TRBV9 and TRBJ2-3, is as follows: DSGVTQTPKHLITATGQRVTLRCSPRSGDLSVYWYQQSLDQGLQFLIQYYNGEERAKGNILERFSAQQFPDLHSELNLSSLELGDSALYFCASSPVGTSGADTQYFGPGTRLTVL.

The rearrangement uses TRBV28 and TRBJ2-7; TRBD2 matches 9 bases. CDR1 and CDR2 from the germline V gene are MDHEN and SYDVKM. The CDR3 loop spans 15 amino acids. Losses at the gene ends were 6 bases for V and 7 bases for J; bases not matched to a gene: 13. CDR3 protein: CASRGSAGGPKEQYF. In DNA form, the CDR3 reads TGTGCCAGCAGGGGTTCGGCGGGGGGGCCGAAGGAGCAGTACTTC.

CDR3 amino acids: CASGVAGHYEQYF. The DNA of the CDR3 is TGTGCCAGCGGGGTAGCGGGACACTACGAGCAGTACTTC. J is TRBJ2-7 and V is TRBV25-1; TRBD2 agrees at 8 bases. The CDR3 sequence is 13 residues long. CDR1 is MGHDK and CDR2 is SYGVNS in the germline V gene. Trimming took 8 bases from V and 3 from J; bases not matched to a gene: 6.

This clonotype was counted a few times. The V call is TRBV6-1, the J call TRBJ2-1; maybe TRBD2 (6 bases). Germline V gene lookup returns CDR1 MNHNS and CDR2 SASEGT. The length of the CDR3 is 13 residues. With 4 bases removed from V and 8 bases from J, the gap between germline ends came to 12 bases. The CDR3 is CASSATRVDEQFF. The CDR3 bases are TGTGCCAGCAGTGCGACTAGAGTCGATGAGCAGTTCTTC.

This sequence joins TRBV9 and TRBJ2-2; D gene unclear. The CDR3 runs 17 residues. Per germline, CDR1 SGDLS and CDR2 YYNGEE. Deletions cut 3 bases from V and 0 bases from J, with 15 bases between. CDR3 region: CASSAPSRDANTGELFF. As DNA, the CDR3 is TGTGCCAGCAGCGCCCCAAGTCGTGACGCGAACACCGGGGAGCTGTTTTTT.